This T cell receptor beta chain was identified during a study of cytomegalovirus exposure and HLA in healthy donors. The study, taken as a whole, reports: A later analysis appeared to link common viral pathogens to several of the most significant clusters.

CDR1 is MNHEY and CDR2 is SVGAGI in the germline V gene. J lost 1 base, V lost 6 bases, and 5 bases had no gene match. This CDR3 spans 15 amino acids. A remark on this clone: What it binds is not known.

PCR employed 60 Vbeta and 13 Jbeta primers. TCRdb's copy holds only in-frame clones and misses some; the assay was immunoSEQ multiplex PCR. The sample shows roughly 140,000 clones, 70% to 80% of them seen only once. Material for sequencing was PBMCs. The receptor was isolated from a human donor in good health. J is TRBJ2-1 and V is TRBV6-5; 8 bases are a match to TRBD2. The CDR3 coding sequence is TGTGCCAGCAGCCCCAGCGGGAGATCCTACAATGAGCAGTTCTTC. Amino acid sequence: CASSPSGRSYNEQFF.